This T cell receptor (beta chain) was sequenced for a study of shared clonotypes between healthy human individuals. Study-wide background: The cohort had two women and three men, ages 18 to 49. Regarding the study as a whole: Clonotypes shared by all four donors outscored non-shared clonotypes in generation probability.

Details on this clone: Its antigen is not identified.

CD45RO-negative CD8 cells positively selected for CCR7 made up the naive population, which excluded terminally differentiated effector memory CD45RA+ cells. The CDR3 length is 14 residues. The germline V gene encodes CDR1 SGDLS and CDR2 YYNGEE. The ends were cut back, 4 bases at V and 3 bases at J, with 13 bases in the middle. Deep level was the assay's run setting. Profiled with immunoSEQ multiplex PCR; TCRdb holds only in-frame clones, not every one. Seen here are over 2,000,000 clones, about 94% observed once, and the top ten hold less than 2%. Sequenced material: naive CD8+ T cells from PBMCs. The origin of this receptor is a man aged 18-30 years in good health. Some clones in this sample may be carry-over from other donors' samples. The chain has TRBV9 and TRBJ1-1, with D possibly TRBD1 on 5 matching bases. Here the CDR3 reads CASSSRDDDTEAFF. The CDR3 DNA is TGTGCCAGCAGCTCCCGGGACGACGACACTGAAGCTTTCTTT.